The 18 T cell receptor beta chains in this list originate from one sample, sequenced in a study of PD-1 blockade in classical Hodgkin lymphoma. Assay: immunoSEQ multiplex PCR; the TCRdb copy retains only in-frame clones and omits some. The table lists under 65,000 clones, 80% to 90% of them singletons. Brentuximab vedotin exposure varied among the patients, all of whom had relapsed after autologous stem cell transplantation. The input for sequencing was peripheral blood mononuclear cells (PBMCs), taken at baseline. The source of these receptors is a human donor with classical Hodgkin lymphoma.

V gene TRBV18 combines with J gene TRBJ1-1; D might be TRBD1 (6 bases). Germline lookup yields CDR1 KGHSH and CDR2 LQKENI. This CDR3 has 17 residues. V lost 2 bases and J lost 6, with 22 bases in between. The CDR3 DNA is TGTGCCAGCTCACCAATAAATCGCAGGGGCGTAGAGGCTGAAGCTTTCTTT. Translation: CASSPINRRGVEAEAFF. Filled out from reference TRBV18 and TRBJ1-1, the complete variable domain reads NAGVMQNPRHLVRRRGQEARLRCSPMKGHSHVYWYRQLPEEGLKFMVYLQKENIIDESGMPKERFSAEFPKEGPSILRIQQVVRGDSAAYFCASSPINRRGVEAEAFFGQGTRLTVV.

The chain carries TRBV27 and TRBJ1-4; D unresolved. The ends were cut back, 8 bases at V and 12 bases at J, with 22 bases in the middle. The germline V gene has CDR1 MNHEY and CDR2 SMNVEV (reference sequence). The CDR3 sequence is 14 residues long. Here the CDR3 DNA reads TGTGCCAGCGGGGTACCCCGTCAGGCGGCGGAACTGTTTTTT. This codes for CASGVPRQAAELFF.

V and J are TRBV5-6 and TRBJ2-1, with D possibly called TRBD1 or TRBD2 (5 bases each). The CDR3 runs 15 residues. V shed 3 bases and J shed 4 bases, with 14 bases lying between them. Germline CDR1 is SGHDT and CDR2 is YYEEEE. The CDR3, as DNA: TGTGCCAGCAGCTCGACCGGGACCCCATACAATGAGCAGTTCTTC. Its translation: CASSSTGTPYNEQFF. Complete variable domain (other parts from reference TRBV5-6 and TRBJ2-1): DAGVTQSPTHLIKTRGQQVTLRCSPKSGHDTVSWYQQALGQGPQFIFQYYEEEERQRGNFPDRFSGHQFPNYSSELNVNALLLGDSALYLCASSSTGTPYNEQFFGPGTRLTVL.

This sequence joins TRBV6-5 and TRBJ2-7, with TRBD1 identical over 9 bases. J lost 6 bases, V lost 0 bases, and 9 bases had no gene match. Germline lookup yields CDR1 MNHEY and CDR2 SVGAGI. The CDR3 length is 16 residues. The CDR3 DNA is TGTGCCAGCAGTTACTCGATAGGAGACAGGGGGGTCGAGCAGTACTTC. Translation: CASSYSIGDRGVEQYF.

The chain employs TRBV10-3 and TRBJ2-2; no reliable D call. Germline CDR1 reads ENHRY; CDR2 reads SYGVKD. V lost 6 bases and J 4 bases, leaving 6 bases between the germline ends. The CDR3 is made up of 12 amino acids. The CDR3 is CAIRLATGELFF. The CDR3 nucleotides are TGTGCCATCAGGCTGGCCACCGGGGAGCTGTTTTTT.

The chain couples TRBV30 to TRBJ2-7, with D possibly TRBD1 on 6 matching bases. Trimming pared 1 base from V and 2 bases from J, leaving 9 bases between. CDR1 is GTSNPN, CDR2 SVGIG, per germline (reference sequence). The CDR3 has 13 residues. CDR3 in DNA: TGTGCCTGGAGTGCAGGGGTTACCTACGAGCAGTACTTC. Translation: CAWSAGVTYEQYF. The full variable domain, its missing parts supplied by reference TRBV30 and TRBJ2-7, is SQTIHQWPATLVQPVGSPLSLECTVEGTSNPNLYWYRQAAGRGLQLLFYSVGIGQISSEVPQNLSASRPQDRQFILSSKKLLLSDSGFYLCAWSAGVTYEQYFGPGTRLTVT.

This chain joins TRBV19 and TRBJ2-5; 13 nucleotides line up with TRBD2. J lost 1 base, V lost 7 bases, and 9 bases had no gene match. CDR3 size: 17 residues. Germline assignment: CDR1 LNHDA and CDR2 SQIVND (reference sequence). The chain's CDR3 is CASTPGTSGTRQETQYF. In nucleotides, the CDR3 is TGTGCCAGTACCCCAGGGACTAGCGGGACCCGCCAAGAGACCCAGTACTTC.

The V gene is TRBV5-6, the J gene TRBJ2-6; no definite D call. Trimming cost V 4 bases and J 0 bases, with 14 bases left between them. Germline loops: CDR1 SGHDT, CDR2 YYEEEE. This CDR3 region has 17 residues. The CDR3 sequence is CASSPVVLDSGANVLTF. As DNA, the CDR3 is TGTGCCAGCAGCCCTGTCGTCCTCGACTCTGGGGCCAACGTCCTGACTTTC.

V usage is TRBV19 and J usage is TRBJ2-5; D may be TRBD1 (7 bases). The CDR3 extends over 12 amino acids. V lost 6 bases, J lost 5 bases, and 10 bases lay in between. Germline CDR1 and CDR2: LNHDA and SQIVND (reference sequence). CDR3 bases: TGTGCCAGTAGGACAGGGAGGGAGACCCAGTACTTC. It yields the protein CASRTGRETQYF. The whole variable domain, remainder taken from reference TRBV19 and TRBJ2-5, is DGGITQSPKYLFRKEGQNVTLSCEQNLNHDAMYWYRQDPGQGLRLIYYSQIVNDFQKGDIAEGYSVSREKKESFPLTVTSAQKNPTAFYLCASRTGRETQYFGPGTRLLVL.

This clone has just one count. The V gene is TRBV5-1, the J gene TRBJ2-1; TRBD1 might be the D (6 bases). The germline V gene has CDR1 SGHRS and CDR2 YFSETQ. The CDR3 is made up of 13 amino acids. Trimming left V 4 bases short and J 3 bases short, with 8 bases between. The CDR3 DNA is TGCGCCAGCAGCGAGGACAGCTACAATGAGCAGTTCTTC. Its protein product is CASSEDSYNEQFF.

The chain uses TRBV5-6 and TRBJ2-1; no clear D gene. This CDR3 is 12 amino acids long. V dropped 3 bases and J dropped 5 bases, with 6 bases sitting between them. Per the germline V gene, CDR1 is SGHDT and CDR2 is YYEEEE. The CDR3 protein is CASSSANNEQFF. DNA of the CDR3: TGTGCCAGCAGCTCGGCAAACAATGAGCAGTTCTTC.

This rearrangement joins TRBV6-6 to TRBJ2-7; D might be TRBD1 or TRBD2, each matching 5 bases. CDR3 length equals 14 residues. Germline loops: CDR1 MNHNY, CDR2 SVGAGI (reference sequence). V lost 2 bases and J lost 5, with 13 bases in between. The CDR3, as DNA: TGTGCCAGCAGTTACATTCCGGGGACCAACGAGCAGTACTTC. It is translated as CASSYIPGTNEQYF.

The chain recombines TRBV6-5 with TRBJ2-7; weak D call: TRBD1 (5 bases). Trimming removed 3 bases from V and 3 bases from J, with 9 bases in between. The CDR3 has 13 residues. CDR1 and CDR2 from the germline V gene are MNHEY and SVGAGI. For the CDR3, the DNA is TGTGCCAGCAGTTATGTCCAGGGCTACGAGCAGTACTTC. As protein: CASSYVQGYEQYF.

The CDR3 region is CASRKGGPNYGYTF. In DNA form, the CDR3 reads TGTGCCAGCAGAAAGGGGGGGCCCAACTATGGCTACACCTTC. J is TRBJ1-2 and V is TRBV7-9; a possible D gene is TRBD1 (6 bases). The ends were cut back, 6 bases at V and 2 bases at J, with 13 bases in the middle. The CDR3 consists of 14 residues. CDR1 is SEHNR and CDR2 is FQNEAQ in the germline V gene (reference sequence).

The chain couples TRBV30 to TRBJ2-5, with TRBD2 matching over 7 bases. The CDR3 contains 11 residues. V was clipped by 5 bases and J by 3 bases; unmatched bases: 0. Germline V CDR1 and CDR2: GTSNPN, SVGIG (reference sequence). Here the CDR3 DNA reads TGTGCCTGGGGGGGGGAAGAGACCCAGTACTTC. It codes for CAWGGEETQYF. Full variable domain (outside the CDR3, taken from reference TRBV30 and TRBJ2-5): SQTIHQWPATLVQPVGSPLSLECTVEGTSNPNLYWYRQAAGRGLQLLFYSVGIGQISSEVPQNLSASRPQDRQFILSSKKLLLSDSGFYLCAWGGEETQYFGPGTRLLVL.

The table lists this clone with a count of one. The chain is built from TRBV5-5 and TRBJ1-3; no clear D. There are 15 residues in the CDR3. V was trimmed by 1 base and J by 0 bases, leaving 8 bases between them. CDR1 and CDR2 (germline): SGHKS, YYEKEE (reference sequence). The CDR3 region has the DNA TGTGCCAGCAGCTTGAGCCCTTTCTCTGGAAACACCATATATTTT. It is translated as CASSLSPFSGNTIYF.

The CDR3 nucleotides are TGTGCCAGCGGCGACAGGGTATATGGAAACACCATATATTTT. Protein product: CASGDRVYGNTIYF. This chain uses TRBV7-2 with TRBJ1-3; 7 bases align to TRBD1. The V gene end was trimmed by 8 bases and the J gene end by 3 bases; junction bases not matched to a gene: 7. Per the germline V gene, CDR1 is SGHTA and CDR2 is FQGNSA. The CDR3 sequence is 14 residues long.

The chain couples TRBV7-9 to TRBJ2-3; D call uncertain. This CDR3 is built from 15 residues. Germline values: CDR1 SEHNR, CDR2 FQNEAQ (reference sequence). V lost 6 bases to trimming and J lost 6 bases, with 19 bases between them. The CDR3 DNA reads as TGTGCCAGCAGGGGATGGGTAGCCGGATTTGATACGCAGTATTTT. Protein sequence: CASRGWVAGFDTQYF.